The source of this T cell receptor (beta chain) is a study of monozygotic twins with cystic fibrosis. Study-level information: With about 15 PCR cycles, barcoded libraries came from 2.5 to 3.5 micrograms of fragmented DNA. The study's findings and limits: In 13 of 16 pairs, V gene usage was closest to the co-twin's. The repertoire was suggested to be naive-dominated, clonality median around 0.01.

V lost 5 bases, J lost 4 bases, and 14 bases lay in between. The germline CDR1 and CDR2 sequences are SGHTA and FQGNSA. The CDR3 spans 15 residues. The table came from immunoSEQ multiplex PCR; TCRdb's copy has only in-frame clones and leaves some out. The sample lists around 10,000 clones, over 99% occurring once. Concerning this clone: Its antigen is unidentified.

The sequencing input was blood. This chain uses TRBV7-2 with TRBJ2-2; perhaps D is TRBD1 or TRBD2 (6 bases each). This clonotype was obtained from a man younger than 35 with cystic fibrosis. The CDR3 is CASSNLEGGTGELFF. CDR3 DNA sequence: TGTGCCAGCAGCAATCTCGAGGGGGGCACCGGGGAGCTGTTTTTT. The variable domain in full, completed from reference TRBV7-2 and TRBJ2-2, reads GAGVSQSPSNKVTEKGKDVELRCDPISGHTALYWYRQSLGQGLEFLIYFQGNSAPDKSGLPSDRFSAERTGGSVSTLTIQRTQQEDSAVYLCASSNLEGGTGELFFGEGSRLTVL.